This is a list of T cell receptor beta chains from one sample in a study of regulatory T cells in long-lasting Graves disease. MiXCR, run by TCRdb on the multiplex PCR reads, gives a single entry per CDR3 protein. The sample shows some 300,000 distinct CDR3 sequences, around 23% of them seen only once. The sequenced sample was peripheral blood mononuclear cells (PBMCs), obtained when the disease was refractory, from a patient treated with antithyroid drugs. The receptors come from a female donor with Graves disease. Each CDR3 is given with its conserved first and last residue. Each record gives: D gene, J gene, CDR3 length, V gene, clone size, CDR3 protein, CDR3 DNA. D genes are given only for firm matches. Size values are once, few and many counts, or a class for expanded clones, and some rows have none.

NA,TRBJ1-5,14,TRBV4-3,NA,CASSQDLGVQPQHF,TGCGCCAGCAGCCAAGATTTGGGGGTTCAGCCCCAGCATTTT
NA,TRBJ1-6,15,TRBV20-1,many,CSARILQGLGSPLHF,TGCAGTGCTAGGATTCTCCAGGGATTGGGTTCACCCCTCCACTTT
NA,TRBJ2-7,15,TRBV19,many,CASSTTPGHTYEQYF,TGTGCCAGTAGCACCACGCCGGGACACACCTACGAGCAGTACTTC
NA,TRBJ2-4,17,TRBV20-1,few,CSARDWSPEGRKNIQYF,TGCAGTGCTAGAGACTGGTCTCCCGAGGGGAGAAAAAACATTCAGTACTTC
TRBD2,TRBJ2-5,17,TRBV20-1,NA,CSARDGGGEPLQETQYF,TGCAGTGCTAGAGATGGGGGGGGTGAACCCCTCCAAGAGACCCAGTACTTC
NA,TRBJ2-7,16,TRBV7-8,many,CASSLVLGGGSYEQYF,TGTGCCAGCAGCTTAGTATTAGGCGGGGGCAGCTACGAGCAGTACTTC
NA,TRBJ1-5,15,TRBV3-1,few,CASSQDGGFGRAQHF,TGTGCCAGCAGCCAAGATGGAGGGTTTGGGAGGGCCCAGCATTTT
TRBD1,TRBJ2-7,17,TRBV5-6,few,CASSLVLRDRGFHEQYF,TGTGCCAGCAGCTTGGTTTTACGGGACAGGGGGTTCCACGAGCAGTACTTC
TRBD2,TRBJ2-5,17,TRBV7-6,many,CASSPGYGLAEEETQYF,TGTGCCAGCAGCCCGGGGTATGGACTAGCGGAGGAAGAGACCCAGTACTTC
TRBD1,TRBJ1-2,15,TRBV6-1,few,CASSPDRAAIYGYTF,TGTGCCAGCAGCCCCGACAGGGCCGCTATTTATGGCTACACCTTC
TRBD1,TRBJ1-4,12,TRBV29-1,NA,CSVGGQGEKLFF,TGCAGCGTTGGGGGACAGGGTGAAAAACTGTTTTTT
NA,TRBJ1-2,15,TRBV6-1,NA,CASGRNLDGSYGYTF,TGTGCCAGCGGACGTAACTTGGACGGCAGCTATGGCTACACCTTC
NA,TRBJ2-3,16,TRBV5-1,few,CASSFSGSSSTDTQYF,TGCGCCAGCAGCTTTAGCGGATCATCTAGCACAGATACGCAGTATTTT
NA,TRBJ2-5,13,TRBV2,many,CASSASPEETQYF,TGTGCCAGCAGTGCGTCACCCGAGGAGACCCAGTACTTC
TRBD2,TRBJ2-2,15,TRBV27,many,CASSLSTSNTGELFF,TGTGCCAGCAGCTTGTCGACTAGCAACACCGGGGAGCTGTTTTTT
TRBD1,TRBJ2-7,14,TRBV11-2,NA,CASSLGTGWDEQYF,TGTGCCAGCAGCTTGGGGACAGGTTGGGACGAGCAGTACTTC
TRBD2,TRBJ2-5,15,TRBV9,NA,CASSPAGTTQETQYF,TGCGCCAGCAGCCCGGCCGGGACTACCCAAGAGACCCAGTACTTC
TRBD2,TRBJ2-7,15,TRBV20-1,many,CSAQTLSSGRPEQYF,TGCAGTGCTCAGACTTTGTCCAGCGGGAGGCCCGAGCAGTACTTC
TRBD2,TRBJ2-1,16,TRBV7-2,few,CASSPSGTSGNNEQFF,TGTGCCAGCAGCCCGTCCGGGACTAGCGGGAATAATGAGCAGTTCTTC
TRBD1,TRBJ1-2,15,TRBV7-2,few,CASSQQGAFGYGYTF,TGTGCCAGCAGCCAGCAGGGGGCCTTTGGCTATGGCTACACCTTC
NA,TRBJ2-7,14,TRBV18,few,CASAGVRGIYEQYF,TGTGCCAGCGCGGGGGTCAGGGGAATCTACGAGCAGTACTTC
NA,TRBJ2-5,14,TRBV28,many,CASSFSRGQGTQYF,TGTGCCAGCAGTTTCTCGCGGGGGCAGGGGACCCAGTACTTC
NA,TRBJ2-5,12,TRBV27,NA,CASRTGFETQYF,TGTGCCAGCCGCACAGGGTTCGAGACCCAGTACTTC
TRBD1,TRBJ1-2,14,TRBV9,NA,CASSEGDRGISYTF,TGTGCCAGCAGCGAAGGGGACAGGGGTATTAGCTACACCTTC
TRBD1,TRBJ2-3,17,TRBV28,few,CASSFLPTGSGTDTQYF,TGTGCCAGCAGCTTCCTTCCGACAGGGTCGGGCACAGATACGCAGTATTTT
TRBD2,TRBJ2-7,15,TRBV28,many,CASREGLASSYEQYF,TGTGCCAGCAGAGAAGGACTAGCGAGCTCCTACGAGCAGTACTTC
TRBD1,TRBJ2-7,15,TRBV9,NA,CASGTSGQPTYEQYF,TGTGCCAGCGGGACCTCGGGACAGCCGACCTACGAGCAGTACTTC
TRBD2,TRBJ2-2,17,TRBV20-1,NA,CSARDLSAGGSNGELFF,TGCAGTGCTAGAGATCTTTCGGCGGGAGGTAGTAACGGGGAGCTGTTTTTT
TRBD1,TRBJ1-1,12,TRBV7-9,NA,CASSETGVGAFF,TGTGCCAGCAGCGAAACAGGGGTAGGAGCTTTCTTT
TRBD2,TRBJ2-2,16,TRBV7-2,NA,CASSSRLAGVTGELFF,TGTGCCAGCAGCTCCAGACTAGCGGGAGTTACCGGGGAGCTGTTTTTT
NA,TRBJ2-7,14,TRBV7-2,NA,CASSSSANSYEQYF,TGTGCCAGCAGCTCGTCAGCGAATTCCTACGAGCAGTACTTC
TRBD2,TRBJ2-1,17,TRBV20-1,NA,CSARVIRAGGPVNEQFF,TGCAGTGCTAGAGTTATCAGAGCGGGAGGGCCGGTCAATGAGCAGTTCTTC
TRBD1,TRBJ2-5,15,TRBV7-2,many,CASSLATGQQETQYF,TGTGCCAGCAGCTTAGCGACAGGGCAACAAGAGACCCAGTACTTC
NA,TRBJ2-7,15,TRBV28,few,CASRGLQTRSYEQYF,TGTGCCAGCAGGGGCTTACAGACCCGCTCCTACGAGCAGTACTTC
NA,TRBJ2-5,17,TRBV28,many,CASSHKYPIRGQETQYF,TGTGCCAGCAGCCATAAATACCCCATTCGCGGGCAAGAGACCCAGTACTTC
TRBD2,TRBJ2-7,19,TRBV28,few,CASSFYARGAGKSYYEQYF,TGTGCCAGCAGTTTTTACGCGCGGGGGGCGGGGAAAAGTTACTACGAGCAGTACTTC
NA,TRBJ2-7,12,TRBV30,few,CAWSRGAVEQYF,TGTGCCTGGAGTCGGGGGGCGGTAGAGCAGTACTTC
TRBD1,TRBJ1-5,15,TRBV7-2,many,CASSAQGVSNQPQHF,TGTGCCAGCAGCGCTCAGGGGGTCAGCAATCAGCCCCAGCATTTT
NA,TRBJ2-3,16,TRBV27,few,CASSLSSGRGTDTQYF,TGTGCCAGCAGTTTATCTTCGGGAAGAGGTACAGATACGCAGTATTTT
NA,TRBJ1-2,15,TRBV14,NA,CASSQDPGQGHGYTF,TGTGCCAGCAGCCAAGATCCCGGGCAGGGACACGGCTACACCTTC
NA,TRBJ1-1,18,TRBV20-1,NA,CSARDLGGTLKGNTEAFF,TGCAGTGCTAGAGATCTGGGTGGGACCCTCAAAGGGAACACTGAAGCTTTCTTT
NA,TRBJ1-2,16,TRBV19,NA,CASKNNGQPQLYGYTF,TGTGCCAGTAAGAACAACGGACAGCCCCAACTCTATGGCTACACCTTC
NA,TRBJ2-2,16,TRBV19,few,CASSSDGGPITGELFF,TGTGCCAGTAGCTCTGACGGAGGGCCGATCACCGGGGAGCTGTTTTTT
NA,TRBJ2-7,15,TRBV7-9,NA,CASSPPFAVYYEQYF,TGTGCCAGCAGCCCACCGTTTGCGGTTTACTACGAGCAGTACTTC
TRBD2,TRBJ2-4,16,TRBV12-3/TRBV12-4,many,CASSPSPLAGGVVQYF,TGTGCCAGCAGTCCATCCCCGCTAGCGGGAGGCGTCGTTCAGTACTTC
NA,TRBJ2-5,14,TRBV19,many,CASKHLGGQETQYF,TGTGCCAGTAAACACCTGGGGGGCCAAGAGACCCAGTACTTC
TRBD2,TRBJ2-1,14,TRBV28,few,CASTGTSGYNEQFF,TGTGCCAGCACTGGGACTAGCGGGTACAATGAGCAGTTCTTC
NA,TRBJ1-5,16,TRBV6-1,few,CATQPNDRSLGQPQHF,TGTGCCACCCAACCAAACGACAGGAGTCTCGGTCAGCCCCAGCATTTT
NA,TRBJ2-2,14,TRBV11-2,few,CASSHLPGSRELFF,TGTGCCAGCAGCCACCTACCGGGATCTCGGGAGCTGTTTTTT
TRBD2,TRBJ2-5,16,TRBV3-1,many,CASSSPLGTTEETQYF,TGTGCCAGCAGCTCCCCCTTGGGGACTACGGAAGAGACCCAGTACTTC
NA,TRBJ2-2,13,TRBV6-1,NA,CASSEVGDGELFF,TGTGCCAGCAGTGAAGTGGGTGACGGGGAGCTGTTTTTT
NA,TRBJ1-5,14,TRBV10-3,few,CAISESKVDQPQHF,TGTGCCATCAGTGAGTCGAAGGTTGATCAGCCCCAGCATTTT
TRBD1,TRBJ1-5,19,TRBV6-4,NA,CASSDFRDREVGSNQPQHF,TGTGCCAGCAGTGACTTCCGGGACAGGGAAGTTGGAAGCAATCAGCCCCAGCATTTT
TRBD1,TRBJ1-1,17,TRBV7-2,many,CASSLARGQGAGTEAFF,TGTGCCAGCAGCTTAGCGCGGGGACAGGGGGCTGGCACTGAAGCTTTCTTT
NA,TRBJ2-2,13,TRBV2,NA,CASSESRNGELFF,TGTGCCAGCAGTGAATCAAGGAACGGGGAGCTGTTTTTT
TRBD2,TRBJ2-3,19,TRBV5-4,NA,CASSYLGVAGRISTDTQYF,TGTGCCAGCAGCTACTTGGGAGTAGCGGGAAGAATCAGCACAGATACGCAGTATTTT
TRBD1,TRBJ2-5,14,TRBV10-3,many,CAISEPGQEETQYF,TGTGCCATCAGTGAGCCGGGACAGGAAGAGACCCAGTACTTC